The 4 T cell receptor beta chains below all came from one sample that was sequenced in a study of memory CD4+ T cells and cytomegalovirus serostatus. Profiled with immunoSEQ multiplex PCR; TCRdb holds only in-frame clones, not every one. In the table there are about 92,000 clones, over 70% of which are singletons. Single viable CD3+CD4+CD8-CD45RO+ cells were sorted as the memory CD4+ T cells. Sample: memory CD4+ T cells from blood. Receptors were obtained from an adult in good health and CMV-seropositive.

V gene TRBV28 combines with J gene TRBJ2-7; TRBD2 matches at 8 bases. Germline CDR1 MDHEN, CDR2 SYDVKM. J lost 3 bases, V lost 4 bases, and 8 bases had no gene match. This CDR3 region has 15 residues. The CDR3 protein is CASSSGGATLYEQYF. The CDR3 region has the DNA TGTGCCAGCAGTTCGGGGGGGGCTACCCTCTACGAGCAGTACTTC.

The V gene is TRBV5-3, the J gene TRBJ1-5, with D uncertain. TRBV5-3 is noted as an ORF with a role that remains uncertain. The CDR3 covers 15 residues. The V end was cut by 1 base, the J end by 3 bases, with 11 bases between. DNA for the CDR3: TGTGCCAGAAGCTTGCTTACGGGCGCCAATCAGCCCCAGCATTTT. Amino acid sequence: CARSLLTGANQPQHF.

This chain uses TRBV29-1 with TRBJ2-5; D is possibly TRBD1 (5 bases). From germline, CDR1 is SQVTM and CDR2 ANQGSEA. V shed 4 bases and J shed 1 base, with 16 bases lying between them. This CDR3 has 15 residues. The CDR3: CSVGKDKRSQETQYF. The CDR3 DNA is TGCAGCGTTGGAAAGGACAAGAGAAGCCAAGAGACCCAGTACTTC.

The CDR3 DNA sequence: TGCGCCAGCAGCTTGGAAGGGGGACAGGGCCTCTATGGCTACACCTTC. Protein product: CASSLEGGQGLYGYTF. V is TRBV5-1 and J is TRBJ1-2; 9 bases are a match to TRBD1. The CDR3 length is 16 residues. In germline, CDR1 is SGHRS, CDR2 YFSETQ. With 0 bases clipped from V and 4 bases from J, the junction kept 7 bases outside the gene matches.